The clone carrying this T cell receptor beta chain was found many times. Arm-PCR with iRepertoire HTBI primers amplified the CDR3 regions for these TCR beta libraries. Via MiXCR, TCRdb re-called the multiplex PCR reads, giving one row per CDR3 protein. The top ten hold about 23% of the sample, which has 420,000 or so distinct CDR3 sequences, roughly 15% seen once. The data belong to a study of regulatory T cells in long-lasting Graves disease. Stated time point: newly diagnosed GD, antithyroid drugs for less than 3 months. From PBMCs, RNA was extracted and then used to make the TCR library. Doctors identified Graves' disease using the American Thyroid Association guidelines. CDR3 length: 13 amino acids. Germline values: CDR1 SNHLY, CDR2 FYNNEI. V dropped 7 bases and J dropped 2 bases, with 12 bases sitting between them. This sample was also put to use in a study of T cells in Graves' hyperthyroidism and ophthalmopathy. That paper states: Patients were aged 18 to 65, had disease duration under 2 months, and had newly diagnosed hyperthyroidism.

Sequencing was performed on peripheral blood mononuclear cells (PBMCs), taken at new diagnosis, from a patient treated with antithyroid drugs. The chain links TRBV2 to TRBJ2-7, with D hard to call. The TCR sequence derives from a woman aged 18-30 years with Graves disease. CDR3 DNA sequence: TGTGCCAGCACCCGGACGGAGACCTACGAGCAGTACTTC. This sequence encodes CASTRTETYEQYF. Full variable domain (rest looked up from reference TRBV2 and TRBJ2-7): EPEVTQTPSHQVTQMGQEVILRCVPISNHLYFYWYRQILGQKVEFLVSFYNNEISEKSEIFDDQFSVERPDGSNFTLKIRSTKLEDSAMYFCASTRTETYEQYFGPGTRLTVT.